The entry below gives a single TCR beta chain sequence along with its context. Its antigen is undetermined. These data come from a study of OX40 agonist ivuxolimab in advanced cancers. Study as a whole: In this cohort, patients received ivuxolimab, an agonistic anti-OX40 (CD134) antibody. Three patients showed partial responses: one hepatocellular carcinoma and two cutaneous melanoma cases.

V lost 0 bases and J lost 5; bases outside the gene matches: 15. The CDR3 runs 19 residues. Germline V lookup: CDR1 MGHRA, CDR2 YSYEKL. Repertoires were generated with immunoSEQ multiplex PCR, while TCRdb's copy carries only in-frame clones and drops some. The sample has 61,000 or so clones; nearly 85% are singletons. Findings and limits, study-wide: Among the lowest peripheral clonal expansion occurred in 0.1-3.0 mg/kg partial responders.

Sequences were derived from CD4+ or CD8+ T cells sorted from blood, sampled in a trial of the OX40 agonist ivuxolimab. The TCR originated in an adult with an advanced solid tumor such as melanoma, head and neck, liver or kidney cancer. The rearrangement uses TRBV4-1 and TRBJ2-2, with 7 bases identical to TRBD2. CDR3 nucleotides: TGCGCCAGCAGCCAAGAGGAGCTAGCGGTCCTAAGGTATACCGGGGAGCTGTTTTTT. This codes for CASSQEELAVLRYTGELFF.